This T cell receptor beta chain was recovered during a study of T cell changes during pregnancy in multiple sclerosis. The germline CDR1 and CDR2 sequences are LNHNV and YYDKDF (reference sequence). J lost 5 bases, V lost 2 bases, and 4 bases had no gene match. This CDR3 region has 15 residues. The method was immunoSEQ multiplex PCR; TCRdb's version includes in-frame clones alone and lacks a portion of them. The data show about 57,000 clones, approximately 91% seen once. The rearrangement links TRBV15 to TRBJ2-1; TRBD2 matches 9 bases. This TCR came from a female donor with multiple sclerosis, enrolled in a pregnancy study. Sequences were derived from peripheral blood, sampled after pregnancy. This chain's CDR3 is CATSRLAGFDNEQFF. Written as DNA, the CDR3 is TGTGCCACCAGCAGACTAGCGGGGTTCGACAATGAGCAGTTCTTC.